This TCR beta chain emerged from a study of spatial heterogeneity in lung cancer. Whole-study context: Beta-chain sequences were consistently detected more often than alpha-chain sequences.

Study outcomes and limitations: Ubiquitous expanded tumor TCRs showed up in blood more at resection than follow-up.

TCRdb analysed the 5' RACE reads with MiXCR anew, one entry per CDR3 protein. This table has some 50,000 distinct CDR3 sequences, 6% to 9.5% appearing once. On this clonotype: Its target is unknown.

Time point indicated: sample taken at primary tumor resection. No cells were sorted before sequencing. The whole RNA sequenced was extracted from tumor, nontumor lung or frozen PBMC. V was clipped by 5 bases and J by 1 base, with 9 bases between them. The CDR3 totals 14 residues. Germline CDR1 is SGHRS and CDR2 is YFSETQ. The material was PBMCs, obtained at surgery. The source is a female donor with early-stage non-small cell lung cancer. The chain is built from TRBV5-1 and TRBJ2-2; a possible D gene is TRBD1 (5 bases). The CDR3: CASSRQGNTGELFF. In DNA, the CDR3 is TGCGCCAGCAGTCGGCAGGGGAACACCGGGGAGCTGTTTTTT.